This T cell receptor beta chain was captured in a study of T cells in Graves' hyperthyroidism and ophthalmopathy. Study context: Before any treatment, at initial diagnosis, peripheral blood was collected.

Lactation, pregnancy, other autoimmune disease or uncontrolled infection excluded patients. The sample of blood was obtained at first hyperthyroidism diagnosis (before any ophthalmopathy symptoms). Overall study findings and caveats: Ophthalmopathy was distinguished from stable hyperthyroidism by 13 V-J signatures.

This clonotype has just a few counts. The target antigen is unknown. It was RNA transcripts that yielded the amplified TCR beta CDR3 regions. TCR CDR3 regions were first amplified by RT-PCR with HTBI primers. TCRdb reanalysed the multiplex PCR reads using MiXCR and keeps one entry per CDR3 protein. The sample records about 360,000 distinct CDR3 sequences, 15% to 19% being singletons. The germline CDR1 and CDR2 sequences are LGHDT and YNNKEL (reference sequence). J was trimmed by 10 bases and V by 0 bases; bases with no gene match: 9. The CDR3 has 16 residues. V gene TRBV3-1 combines with J gene TRBJ2-1; 10 bases fit TRBD2. Sequencing was carried out using blood. The clonotype comes from a woman between 18 and 29 years old with Graves' hyperthyroidism that later progressed to Graves' ophthalmopathy. The CDR3 region has the DNA TGTGCCAGCAGCCAAGATAGCAGCGGGAGGGCTGGGGAGCAGTTCTTC. Translation gives CASSQDSSGRAGEQFF.